This TCR beta chain was retrieved from a study of cytomegalovirus exposure and HLA in healthy donors. Study results and caveats: In a later analysis, specific HLA alleles were associated with around 17,000 TCR beta sequences at a 0.05 false discovery rate.

This CDR3 has 15 amino acids. Germline trimming cut 4 bases from V and 7 bases from J; bases unmatched to any gene: 10. CDR1 is SGDLS and CDR2 is YYNGEE in the germline V gene. A remark on this clone: Its specificity is not known.

Despite likely unrecorded immune exposures, the donors were nominally healthy at the time of sampling. PCR amplification relied on 60 Vbeta primers (plus 13 Jbeta primers). Measured with immunoSEQ multiplex PCR; TCRdb has only the in-frame clones, and not every one. This sample contains some 200,000 clones. The chain links TRBV9 to TRBJ2-4; 8 nucleotides line up with TRBD1. The specimen was PBMCs. The source is a boy between 10 and 17 years old in good health and CMV-seronegative. The CDR3, as DNA: TGTGCCAGCAGCCCTTACATGGGACAGGATAACATTCAGTACTTC. It translates to CASSPYMGQDNIQYF.